Listed below are T cell receptor beta chains from one sample, sequenced in a study of cytomegalovirus exposure and HLA in healthy donors. Profiled with immunoSEQ multiplex PCR; TCRdb holds only in-frame clones, not every one. The sample carries some 180,000 clones, 77% recorded once. Sequencing input: PBMCs. The source of these receptors is a woman aged 60 to 75 in good health and CMV-seropositive. Both conserved end residues are trimmed from each CDR3.

J gene | V gene | CDR3 protein
TRBJ1-5 | TRBV7-9 | ASSLIQGIGSNQPQH
TRBJ1-5 | TRBV7-8 | ASSPNRDRANQPQH
TRBJ1-5 | TRBV7-9 | ASSYNGPQH
TRBJ2-3 | TRBV30 | AWSRGRSSTDTQY
TRBJ1-2 | TRBV14 | ASSTGAFSYGYT
TRBJ2-5 | TRBV14 | ASSPLLRDRGVETQY
TRBJ2-2 | TRBV18 | ASSPREGTGELF
TRBJ2-5 | TRBV7-6 | ASSLVLLETQY
TRBJ1-5 | TRBV19 | ASSIDGTAWSNQPQH
TRBJ1-2 | TRBV7-9 | ASSPGGGLNYGYT
TRBJ2-5 | TRBV4-1 | ASSATSGGMSETQY
TRBJ1-3 | TRBV30 | AGSGSGNTIY
TRBJ1-2 | TRBV6-6 | ASSYSFRGVGYT
TRBJ1-2 | TRBV28 | ASSTSPGLNYGYT
TRBJ2-3 | TRBV5-1 | ASSFSGSTDTQY
TRBJ1-1 | TRBV7-8 | ASSLAAVSEAF
TRBJ2-7 | TRBV7-8 | ASSLAGPGEQY
TRBJ2-3 | TRBV6-6 | ASSYSNPSGADTQY
TRBJ2-1 | TRBV2 | ASSEQGWASGSRVNEQF
TRBJ2-3 | TRBV11-2 | ASSLDPLERGPTDTQY
TRBJ1-5 | TRBV30 | ASRAAGGNQPQH
TRBJ1-1 | TRBV6-1 | ASSGHRAAEAF
TRBJ2-7 | TRBV21-1 | ASSKAERNDHRGKEQY
TRBJ2-7 | TRBV18 | ASSPVQGAMEQY
TRBJ2-1 | TRBV5-1 | ASSSRGRETEQF
TRBJ2-5 | TRBV6-1 | ASSEPVLETQY
TRBJ2-1 | TRBV9 | ASSAGLAGEKQF